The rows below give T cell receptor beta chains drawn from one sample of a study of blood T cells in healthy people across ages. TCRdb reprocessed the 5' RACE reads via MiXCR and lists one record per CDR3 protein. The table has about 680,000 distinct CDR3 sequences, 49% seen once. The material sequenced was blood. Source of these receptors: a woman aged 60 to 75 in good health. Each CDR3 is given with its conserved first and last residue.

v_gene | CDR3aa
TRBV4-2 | CASSQASGTNYEQYF
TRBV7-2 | CASSEFRGNTGETQYF
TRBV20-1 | CSAERTHLETQYF
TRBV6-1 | CASSLLLAGGGSYEQYF
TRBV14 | CASSRGVLGKLFF
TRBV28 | CASGQGYNDGELFF
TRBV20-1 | CSARAPGLTSDEQYF
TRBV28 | CASSLEGRSYNSPLHF
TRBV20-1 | CSARPRTSGSVDEQFF
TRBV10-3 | CAISGGGPQETQYF
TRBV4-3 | CASSQLARVNFEQFF
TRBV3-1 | CASSHNRGNQPQHF
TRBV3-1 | CASSQDWASGSSTDTQYF
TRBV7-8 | CASSLTLGDEQFF
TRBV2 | CASSVGQGRIDYGYTF
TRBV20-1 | CSAPDGNTEAFF
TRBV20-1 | CSAYKWGQVNEQFF
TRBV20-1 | CSAPSGTYSPDTQYF